The TCR beta chain under discussion was sequenced for a study of shared clonotypes between healthy human individuals. General observations from the study: The naive CD4 repertoires of a handful of donors were compared, and about 5% of clonotypes were shared.

The germline V gene has CDR1 SNHLY and CDR2 FYNNEI. The CDR3 length is 15 residues. The V gene end was trimmed by 7 bases and the J gene end by 1 base; junction bases not matched to a gene: 2. With respect to this clone: Its antigen is unknown.

Donors were healthy HIV-negative adults without recently reported acute infections or vaccinations. Method: immunoSEQ multiplex PCR; TCRdb's copy keeps in-frame clones and lacks some. The table shows a few million clones, with 90% to 97% occurring only once. V gene TRBV2 combines with J gene TRBJ2-2; 11 bases match TRBD1. The sequence came from a man younger than 35 in good health. The sequenced material came from naive CD4+ T cells sorted from blood. This sample's subset: CD45RA+ positively selected. CDR3 DNA sequence: TGTGCCAGCATGGGGACAGGGGGGAACACCGGGGAGCTGTTTTTT. This encodes CASMGTGGNTGELFF.